A selection of T cell receptor beta chains follows, all from one sample in a study of cytotoxic CD8 clonotypes in ibrutinib-treated CLL. Here immunoSEQ multiplex PCR was the method, and the copy in TCRdb shows in-frame clones only, minus some. The sample lists under 200,000 clones; under 85% were seen once. The sample in question was PBMCs, obtained after 24 months of ibrutinib treatment. All receptors derive from a human donor with chronic lymphocytic leukemia. Each CDR3 is given with its conserved first and last residue. The order of the fields is J gene, clone size, V gene, D gene, CDR3 DNA, CDR3 protein. D genes are given only for firm matches. Clone size is given for some rows only: seen once, a few or many times, or a class if the clone is expanded.

>TRBJ2-7|-|TRBV6-6|TRBD1
TGTGCCAGCATCGGACAGGGAGACGAGCAGTACTTC
CASIGQGDEQYF
>TRBJ2-5|-|TRBV7-9|TRBD1
TGTGCCAGCAGCTTAGCCTTGGTTGGGACAGAGGAGACCCAGTACTTC
CASSLALVGTEETQYF
>TRBJ1-2|few|TRBV7-2|-
TGTGCCAGCAGCTTCCGGGACACGAGCATCTATGGCTACACCTTC
CASSFRDTSIYGYTF
>TRBJ1-5|few|TRBV7-2|-
TGTGCCAGCAGCCTGGGACCCTTAAGTCAGCCCCAGCATTTT
CASSLGPLSQPQHF
>TRBJ1-2|once|TRBV5-4|-
TGTGCCAGCAGCTTGGAACTCCGAGCTAACTATGGCTACACCTTC
CASSLELRANYGYTF
>TRBJ1-5|-|TRBV7-8|-
TGTGCCAGCAGCTTAGGTGGGGGGGCCGGCAATCAGCCCCAGCATTTT
CASSLGGGAGNQPQHF
>TRBJ2-7|-|TRBV27|TRBD2
TGTGCCAGCAACCGGGGAGGCGCTAGCGGGCTTTACGAGCAGTACTTC
CASNRGGASGLYEQYF
>TRBJ1-5|-|TRBV6-5|-
TGTGCCAGCAGTCTCCGGGACACTAATCAGCCCCAGCATTTT
CASSLRDTNQPQHF
>TRBJ2-7|-|TRBV12-5|-
TGTGCTAGTGGTTTGGTACAGAGGGCCTACGAGCAGTACTTC
CASGLVQRAYEQYF
>TRBJ2-2|few|TRBV5-1|-
TGCGCCAGCAGCTTCGAGAGCTACACCGGGGAGCTGTTTTTT
CASSFESYTGELFF
>TRBJ2-1|once|TRBV5-4|TRBD2
TGTGCCAGCCACAGACAAATACTAGCGGGGAGAGGTAATGAGCAGTTCTTC
CASHRQILAGRGNEQFF
>TRBJ2-1|-|TRBV9|TRBD1
TGTGCCAGCAGCGTACAGGGGGCCGACTACAATGAGCAGTTCTTC
CASSVQGADYNEQFF
>TRBJ1-5|-|TRBV6-6|TRBD1
TGTGCCAGCAGCCTGACGTTCACAGGGGAGCAGCCCCAGCATTTT
CASSLTFTGEQPQHF
>TRBJ2-7|-|TRBV11-2|TRBD1
TGTGCCAGCAGCTTAGGACAGGGAGACTACGAGCAGTACTTC
CASSLGQGDYEQYF
>TRBJ2-7|-|TRBV23-1|TRBD1
TGCGCCAGCAGTCAAGGCGTTGGACAGGGGGTCGGAGCGAGGTACGAGCAGTACTTC
CASSQGVGQGVGARYEQYF
>TRBJ2-1|-|TRBV5-1|-
TGCGCCAGCAGCGGAACCTTACTACCCGATGAGCAGTTCTTC
CASSGTLLPDEQFF
>TRBJ1-1|-|TRBV5-6|-
TGTGCCAGCACCCTGCGGGGCACTGAAGCTTTCTTT
CASTLRGTEAFF
>TRBJ1-5|-|TRBV7-2|-
TGTGCCAGCAGCTTAAGAGGGGGGGCGAGTCAGCCCCAGCATTTT
CASSLRGGASQPQHF
>TRBJ2-7|-|TRBV29-1|-
TGCAGCGTTGTCCCCACCGACAGCTACGAGCAGTACTTC
CSVVPTDSYEQYF
>TRBJ1-5|-|TRBV11-2|TRBD1
TGTGCCCCCAGCCGCAGGGGGCGGCAGCCCCAGCATTTT
CAPSRRGRQPQHF
>TRBJ2-3|-|TRBV6-5|-
TGTGCCAGCAGTTACTCCTTTAGTTCTAGCACAGATACGCAGTATTTT
CASSYSFSSSTDTQYF
>TRBJ2-3|-|TRBV7-2|-
TGTGCCAGCAGCTTAAACCCGGGCTCCACAGATACGCAGTATTTT
CASSLNPGSTDTQYF
>TRBJ2-2|-|TRBV5-6|TRBD2
TGTGCCAGCAGAGAGCGGGGGGCTAACACCGGGGAGCTGTTTTTT
CASRERGANTGELFF
>TRBJ2-7|-|TRBV4-2|TRBD2
TGTGCCAGCAGCCCAACAAGCGGGACCTATTCCTACGAGCAGTACTTC
CASSPTSGTYSYEQYF
>TRBJ2-7|-|TRBV6-5|TRBD2
TGTGCCAGCAGTTTCCTTTCTAGCGGGAGGGGACTCGAGCAGTACTTC
CASSFLSSGRGLEQYF
>TRBJ1-2|-|TRBV11-2|TRBD1
TGTGCCAGCAGCTTAGAACAGGGGGCAAGTGGCTACACCTTC
CASSLEQGASGYTF
>TRBJ2-5|-|TRBV7-2|-
TGTGCCGTAGATACCACAGGGTCAGGCCAAGAGACCCAGTACTTC
CAVDTTGSGQETQYF
>TRBJ1-3|-|TRBV7-3|-
TGTGCCAGCAGTCTAGTTAGCTCTGGAAACACCATATATTTT
CASSLVSSGNTIYF
>TRBJ2-2|-|TRBV7-8|-
TGTGCCAGCAGCTTAGTGGGAGGGGGCGCGGCCGGGGAGCTGTTTTTT
CASSLVGGGAAGELFF
>TRBJ2-1|once|TRBV9|-
TGTGCCAGCAGCGATCGACAGACGGCCAGCTCCTACAATGAGCAGTTCTTC
CASSDRQTASSYNEQFF
>TRBJ1-4|-|TRBV6-1|-
TGTGCCAGCAGTTCGACGGTTGCAACTAATGAAAAACTGTTTTTT
CASSSTVATNEKLFF
>TRBJ2-7|-|TRBV6-5|-
TGTGCCACCTCGACAATAGAACCGCCCTACGAGCAGTACTTC
CATSTIEPPYEQYF
>TRBJ2-7|-|TRBV5-1|-
TGCGCCAGCAGCCCGGACTTCTCATCCTACGAGCAGTACTTC
CASSPDFSSYEQYF
>TRBJ2-7|-|TRBV7-2|TRBD2
TGTGCCAGCAGCTTAACTCGGACTAGCGGGAGGGTCTACGAGCAGTACTTC
CASSLTRTSGRVYEQYF
>TRBJ2-2|-|TRBV5-3|-
TGTGCCAGAAGTTATTTACCGGGACAGAACACCGGGGAGCTGTTTTTT
CARSYLPGQNTGELFF
>TRBJ2-7|-|TRBV27|-
TGTGCCAGCAGTACGGGACGCCCCTACGAGCAGTACTTC
CASSTGRPYEQYF
>TRBJ1-2|once|TRBV6-6|-
TGTGCCAGCAGCTTTACAGGGTTGAATGGCTACACCTTC
CASSFTGLNGYTF
>TRBJ2-4|-|TRBV5-1|TRBD2
TGCGCCAGCAGCTTGCTAGGGGAGGGGAACATTCAGTACTTC
CASSLLGEGNIQYF
>TRBJ1-1|few|TRBV7-7|-
TGTGCCAGCAGCTTAGATGGCAGCACTGAAGCTTTCTTT
CASSLDGSTEAFF
>TRBJ1-2|-|TRBV4-1|TRBD1
TGCGCCAGCAGCCATCCCCAAAGACAGGGCTATGGCTACACCTTC
CASSHPQRQGYGYTF
>TRBJ1-1|-|TRBV7-9|-
TGTGCCAGCAGCTTAGGGGCGAACACTGAAGCTTTCTTT
CASSLGANTEAFF
>TRBJ2-7|many|TRBV6-6|TRBD1
TGTGCCAGCAGCCCGGGACAGCGTTACGAGCAGTACTTC
CASSPGQRYEQYF
>TRBJ1-2|-|TRBV29-1|-
TGCAGCGCCCGCGGGTCTTATGGCTACACCTTC
CSARGSYGYTF
>TRBJ1-2|-|TRBV7-3|TRBD1
TGTGCCAGCAGCCCGACAGGGACTAACTATGGCTACACCTTC
CASSPTGTNYGYTF
>TRBJ2-7|-|TRBV5-1|-
TGCGCCAGCAGCTTACACTACGAGCAGTACTTC
CASSLHYEQYF
>TRBJ2-6|-|TRBV9|TRBD1
TGTGCCAGCACAGGACAGGCTGGGGCCAACGTCCTGACTTTC
CASTGQAGANVLTF
>TRBJ1-4|-|TRBV6-5|-
TGTGCCACCCGGGTCCGAACTAATGAAAAACTGTTTTTT
CATRVRTNEKLFF